This T cell receptor (beta chain) originates from a study of T cell clones after liver transplantation. Study summary: Samples came pre-transplant, pre-randomization before withdrawal, and post-randomization after withdrawal ended.

Assay: immunoSEQ multiplex PCR; the TCRdb copy retains only in-frame clones and omits some. The table has roughly 100,000 clones, around 80% seen once; the top ten hold about 2.6%. Of note for this clone: The antigen is not known.

Broader study findings: These preliminary findings come from unstandardized post-transplant sampling times.

The sequencing here drew on CD4+ T cells from blood, taken 47 months after liver transplant. This clonotype was obtained from a human patient who received a liver transplant. Part of the T cells may come from the graft donor.

In DNA, the CDR3 is TGTGCCAGCAGTTTATGGACGGGTCAAGGCACTGAAGCTTTCTTT. It encodes CASSLWTGQGTEAFF. The chain is built from TRBV28 and TRBJ1-1, with D hard to call. The CDR3 length is 15 residues. CDR1 is MDHEN and CDR2 is SYDVKM in the germline V gene. Trimming pared 0 bases from V and 4 bases from J, leaving 12 bases between.